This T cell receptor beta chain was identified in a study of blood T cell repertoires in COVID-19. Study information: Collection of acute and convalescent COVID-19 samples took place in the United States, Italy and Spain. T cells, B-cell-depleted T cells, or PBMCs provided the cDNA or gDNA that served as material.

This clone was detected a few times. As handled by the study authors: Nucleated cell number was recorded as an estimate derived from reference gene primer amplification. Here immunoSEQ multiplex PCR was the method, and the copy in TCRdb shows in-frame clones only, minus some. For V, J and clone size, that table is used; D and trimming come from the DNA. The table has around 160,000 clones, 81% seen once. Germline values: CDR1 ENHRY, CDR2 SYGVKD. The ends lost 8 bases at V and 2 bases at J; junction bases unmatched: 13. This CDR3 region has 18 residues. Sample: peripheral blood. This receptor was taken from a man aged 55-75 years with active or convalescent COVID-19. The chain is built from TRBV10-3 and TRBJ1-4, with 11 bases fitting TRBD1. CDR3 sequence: CAIAPGTGGSTTNEKLFF. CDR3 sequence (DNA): TGTGCCATCGCCCCTGGGACAGGGGGTAGTACGACTAATGAAAAACTGTTTTTT.